These 19 T cell receptor beta chains share one sample of origin, sequenced in a study of graft-versus-host responses after intestinal transplantation. These receptors lack a known antigen. The protocol was immunoSEQ multiplex PCR, while the TCRdb copy is restricted to in-frame clones and leaves out a portion. This repertoire shows over 70,000 clones, around 83% found once; its top ten account for approximately 18%. This specimen consisted of unstimulated CD8+ T cells sorted from spleen or lymph node cells, obtained before intestinal transplant. All receptors derive from a human donor who received an intestinal transplant.

V and J are TRBV9 and TRBJ2-2, with D tentatively TRBD2 (6 bases). The V gene lost 2 bases and the J gene lost 7 bases, with 12 bases spanning the gap. The CDR3 is made up of 14 amino acids. Germline assignment: CDR1 SGDLS and CDR2 YYNGEE. This CDR3 is CASSVGGEGGELFF. In DNA form, the CDR3 reads TGTGCCAGCAGCGTGGGCGGGGAAGGCGGGGAGCTGTTTTTT.

The chain is built from TRBV5-1 and TRBJ2-7, with D possibly matching TRBD1 (6 bases). V gave up 1 base and J gave up 2 bases, with 13 bases separating them. This CDR3 is built from 15 residues. CDR1 and CDR2 from the germline V gene are SGHRS and YFSETQ. The DNA for the CDR3 is TGCGCCAGCAGCTTGAAGGGACACTGGACCTACGAGCAGTACTTC. Its translation: CASSLKGHWTYEQYF.

This rearrangement joins TRBV9 to TRBJ2-7, with 8 bases fitting TRBD2. This CDR3 spans 15 amino acids. J lost 3 bases, V lost 4 bases, and 9 bases had no gene match. Germline V gene sequence: CDR1 SGDLS, CDR2 YYNGEE. The CDR3 coding sequence is TGTGCCAGCAGCCCGCCAGCGGGGGAGCACTACGAGCAGTACTTC. Protein sequence: CASSPPAGEHYEQYF.

V and J are TRBV7-6 and TRBJ2-1, with 9 bases fitting TRBD2. In germline, CDR1 is SGHVS, CDR2 FNYEAQ. This CDR3 region has 16 residues. Unmatched junction bases numbered 4, after V lost 0 bases and J lost 4 bases. The CDR3 DNA sequence: TGTGCCAGCAGCTTAGCGCGGGGGGGGCATTACAATGAGCAGTTCTTC. Protein sequence: CASSLARGGHYNEQFF.

CDR3 region: CASRITGTGELFF. CDR3 bases: TGTGCCAGCAGGATAACAGGGACCGGGGAGCTGTTTTTT. The rearrangement joins TRBV6-1 to TRBJ2-2, with D maybe TRBD1 (6 bases). CDR1 is MNHNS, CDR2 SASEGT, per germline. Trimming stripped 6 bases from V and 5 bases from J, with 10 bases between. The CDR3 sequence is 13 residues long.

This sequence joins TRBV7-2 and TRBJ1-3; no definite D call. The germline V gene encodes CDR1 SGHTA and CDR2 FQGNSA. This CDR3 is 12 amino acids long. The germline V and J ends were trimmed by 1 base and 3 bases, with 1 base remaining between them. CDR3 loop: CASSLGGNTIYF. In nucleotides, the CDR3 is TGTGCCAGCAGCTTAGGTGGAAACACCATATATTTT.

The chain carries TRBV5-5 and TRBJ2-7, with D uncertain. Per the germline V gene, CDR1 is SGHKS and CDR2 is YYEKEE (reference sequence). V was clipped by 5 bases and J by 2 bases, with 8 bases between them. CDR3 length equals 12 residues. For the CDR3, the DNA is TGTGCCAGCAGTCTAGACACCTACGAGCAGTACTTC. Translation: CASSLDTYEQYF.

For this clone: A far larger clone is off by one base, so a read error is likely. This rearrangement joins TRBV2 to TRBJ2-2; either TRBD1 or TRBD2 may supply D (7 bases each). Germline CDR1 SNHLY, CDR2 FYNNEI. The CDR3 is 14 amino acids. This chain's CDR3 is CACSGTVNTGELFF. CDR3 sequence (DNA): TGTGCCTGCAGCGGGACAGTCAACACCGGGGAGCTGTTTTTT.

The rearrangement links TRBV6-1 to TRBJ2-7, with 10 bases identical to TRBD1. V shed 10 bases and J 3 bases; nucleotides not matched to a gene: 9. The CDR3 covers 14 residues. Germline loops: CDR1 MNHNS, CDR2 SASEGT. For the CDR3, the DNA is TGTGCCACTTTCATGGGACAGGGGCACTACGAGCAGTACTTC. Translation gives CATFMGQGHYEQYF.

The CDR3 sequence is CASSVVSGSGFGNTIYF. The CDR3 region has the DNA TGTGCCAGCAGCGTAGTTTCGGGTTCGGGATTCGGTAACACCATATATTTT. The rearrangement links TRBV9 to TRBJ1-3; D gene uncertain. Trimming left V 0 bases short and J 7 bases short, with 20 bases between. The CDR3 has 17 residues. The germline CDR1 and CDR2 sequences are SGDLS and YYNGEE. Full variable domain (rest looked up from reference TRBV9 and TRBJ1-3): DSGVTQTPKHLITATGQRVTLRCSPRSGDLSVYWYQQSLDQGLQFLIQYYNGEERAKGNILERFSAQQFPDLHSELNLSSLELGDSALYFCASSVVSGSGFGNTIYFGEGSWLTVV.

The J gene is TRBJ1-1, the V gene TRBV7-9; D is unresolved. CDR1 SEHNR and CDR2 FQNEAQ come from the germline V gene (reference sequence). The CDR3 length is 16 residues. Trimming took 0 bases from V and 1 from J, leaving 12 bases between them. Written as DNA, the CDR3 is TGTGCCAGCAGCTTAGCAGGTGGTAAAGGGAACACTGAAGCTTTCTTT. Translation: CASSLAGGKGNTEAFF.

A few counts support this clone. This sequence joins TRBV6-6 and TRBJ1-6; 9 bases match TRBD1. Germline loops: CDR1 MNHNY, CDR2 SVGAGI (reference sequence). The CDR3 length is 14 residues. V was clipped by 6 bases and J by 6 bases; unmatched bases: 3. CDR3 in amino acids: CASSPGQGNSPLHF. The CDR3 region has the DNA TGTGCCAGCAGCCCGGGACAGGGTAATTCACCCCTCCACTTT.

The V gene is TRBV7-9, the J gene TRBJ1-2; maybe TRBD1 (5 bases). The CDR3 runs 15 residues. Trimming removed 5 bases from V and 8 bases from J, with 21 bases in between. Germline values: CDR1 SEHNR, CDR2 FQNEAQ (reference sequence). CDR3 sequence: CASSPPRGSWDGYTF. DNA for the CDR3: TGTGCCAGCAGCCCCCCTAGGGGCAGTTGGGACGGCTACACCTTC.

The V call is TRBV6-5, the J call TRBJ2-7, with 9 bases aligning to TRBD2. Germline CDR1 MNHEY, CDR2 SVGAGI. The CDR3 contains 16 residues. V was pared by 2 bases and J by 3 bases, with 8 bases of the junction left unmatched. DNA for the CDR3: TGTGCCAGCAGTTACGGGATTGGGCGGGAGGGCTACGAGCAGTACTTC. Protein product: CASSYGIGREGYEQYF.

This chain uses TRBV6-1 with TRBJ2-3; D is unresolved. Trimming removed 2 bases from V and 0 bases from J, with 15 bases in between. Germline V lookup: CDR1 MNHNS, CDR2 SASEGT. The CDR3 is 17 residues long. CDR3 in amino acids: CASSEMMPIYSTDTQYF. CDR3 in DNA: TGTGCCAGCAGTGAAATGATGCCTATTTATAGCACAGATACGCAGTATTTT.

The chain has TRBV4-2 and TRBJ1-2; 11 bases are shared with TRBD1. This CDR3 contains 15 residues. Trimming removed 5 bases from V and 4 bases from J; junction bases left unmatched: 6. The germline CDR1 and CDR2 sequences are LGHNA and YNFKEQ. In nucleotides, the CDR3 is TGTGCCAGCAGCGCGCCGGGACAGGGGGTCTATGGCTACACCTTC. Amino acids: CASSAPGQGVYGYTF.

This clone was observed a few times. This sequence joins TRBV15 and TRBJ2-7; 7 bases are shared with TRBD1. The V gene end was trimmed by 8 bases and the J gene end by 5 bases; junction bases not matched to a gene: 9. CDR1 is LNHNV, CDR2 YYDKDF, per germline (reference sequence). This CDR3 has 13 residues. CDR3 residues: CATEADRAHEQYF. CDR3 coding DNA: TGTGCCACCGAAGCCGACAGGGCCCACGAGCAGTACTTC.

The gene calls are TRBV5-1 and TRBJ2-1; D perhaps matches TRBD2 (6 bases). V shed 5 bases and J shed 2 bases, with 17 bases lying between them. CDR1 is SGHRS, CDR2 YFSETQ, per germline. The CDR3 is 16 amino acids. The CDR3 here is CASRSPEGTTYNEQFF. For the CDR3, the DNA is TGCGCCAGCAGGTCCCCGGAGGGGACCACCTACAATGAGCAGTTCTTC.

This clone was recorded a few times. The chain combines TRBV2 with TRBJ1-2; tentatively, D is TRBD1 (5 bases). Germline loops: CDR1 SNHLY, CDR2 FYNNEI. V was clipped by 4 bases and J by 2 bases, with 5 bases between them. The CDR3 length is 12 residues. Here the CDR3 reads CASSGDNYGYTF. CDR3 DNA sequence: TGTGCCAGCAGTGGGGACAACTATGGCTACACCTTC.